The 21 T cell receptor beta chains below all came from one sample that was sequenced in a study of blood T cell repertoires in COVID-19. The assay was immunoSEQ multiplex PCR, and TCRdb's table has in-frame clones only and misses some. This table holds a few hundred thousand clones, 84% found once. Material: PBMCs or T cells enriched from blood (not recorded which). Source of these receptors: a middle-aged woman who had recovered from COVID-19.

This clone came up once. The V and J genes are TRBV19 and TRBJ1-1; D call uncertain. Deletions cut 1 base from V and 0 bases from J, with 6 bases between. The germline V gene has CDR1 LNHDA and CDR2 SQIVND (reference sequence). CDR3 length: 14 amino acids. This CDR3 is CASSIARMNTEAFF. The CDR3 bases are TGTGCCAGTAGTATAGCCAGGATGAACACTGAAGCTTTCTTT.

This chain connects TRBV4-2 to TRBJ2-1, with 13 nucleotides matching TRBD2. With V trimmed by 0 bases and J by 7 bases, 12 bases remained unmatched. This CDR3 has 19 amino acids. The germline V gene encodes CDR1 LGHNA and CDR2 YNFKEQ. The CDR3 DNA reads TGTGCCAGCAGCCAAGATTGGACTAGCGGGAGATGGGGTTTGAATGAGCAGTTCTTC. Its protein is CASSQDWTSGRWGLNEQFF.

The chain has TRBV11-3 and TRBJ2-2; 9 nucleotides match TRBD1. CDR3 length equals 17 residues. CDR1 SGHNT and CDR2 YENEEA come from the germline V gene. The junction had 4 bases not matched to a gene; V was cut back by 2 bases and J by 0 bases. This CDR3 reads CASSLLTGGSNTGELFF. CDR3 DNA sequence: TGTGCCAGCAGCTTACTAACAGGGGGCTCGAACACCGGGGAGCTGTTTTTT.

V usage is TRBV7-9 and J usage is TRBJ2-7, with D tentatively TRBD2 (5 bases). This CDR3 is 17 amino acids long. V lost 2 bases, J lost 2 bases, and 19 bases lay in between. Germline V gene data show CDR1 as SEHNR and CDR2 as FQNEAQ (reference sequence). CDR3 protein: CASSLIRAEFRPYEQYF. CDR3 in DNA: TGTGCCAGCAGCTTAATACGAGCGGAATTCCGCCCCTACGAGCAGTACTTC.

In this sample, this clone turned up many times. The chain combines TRBV12-3 or TRBV12-4 with TRBJ1-4, with 8 bases fitting TRBD1. Germline trimming cut 5 bases from V and 8 bases from J; bases unmatched to any gene: 4. The CDR3 has 13 residues. Written as DNA, the CDR3 is TGTGCCAGCAGTCAGTACAGGGGGGAAAAACTGTTTTTT. Translating it yields CASSQYRGEKLFF.

The CDR3 sequence is CASSPLGFSGSYEQYF. CDR3 DNA sequence: TGTGCCAGCAGTCCCTTGGGGTTTAGCGGGAGTTACGAGCAGTACTTC. This chain links TRBV27 with TRBJ2-7; TRBD2 matches 9 bases. CDR1 and CDR2 from the germline V gene are MNHEY and SMNVEV (reference sequence). The CDR3 has 16 residues. V lost 5 bases, J lost 4 bases, and 12 bases stayed unmatched.

The chain uses TRBV25-1 and TRBJ2-4, with 8 bases aligning to TRBD2. The CDR3 contains 16 residues. The germline gives CDR1 MGHDK, CDR2 SYGVNS. J lost 2 bases, V lost 4 bases, and 7 bases had no gene match. The CDR3 DNA follows: TGTGCCAGCAGTGGAGTTCGCGGGAGGTCCAAAAACATTCAGTACTTC. Protein: CASSGVRGRSKNIQYF.

This clone is a singleton in its sample. This chain uses TRBV5-4 with TRBJ2-2; D possibly corresponds to TRBD2 (6 bases). The CDR3 covers 15 residues. Germline values: CDR1 SGHNT, CDR2 YYREEE (reference sequence). The germline V and J ends were trimmed by 0 bases and 5 bases, with 11 bases remaining between them. CDR3 region: CASSLGSSGTGELFF. The CDR3 DNA reads as TGTGCCAGCAGCTTGGGGTCGAGCGGGACCGGGGAGCTGTTTTTT.

The chain carries TRBV7-9 and TRBJ2-1; TRBD2 aligns across 7 bases. Germline V gene lookup returns CDR1 SEHNR and CDR2 FQNEAQ (reference sequence). This CDR3 has 16 amino acids. V shed 3 bases and J 0 bases; nucleotides not matched to a gene: 5. CDR3 sequence reads: CASSLLGGISYNEQFF. CDR3 nucleotide sequence: TGTGCCAGCAGCTTGCTGGGAGGGATCTCCTACAATGAGCAGTTCTTC.

This chain uses TRBV21-1 with TRBJ2-1; the listed D gene, TRBD2, was not tested against the DNA. TRBV21-1 is a recognized pseudogene. The CDR3 is 16 residues long. In nucleotides, the CDR3 is TGTGCCAGCAGCAAAGCTCGGCTAGCGGGAGCCAATGAGCAGTTCTTC. This translates into CASSKARLAGANEQFF.

The chain carries TRBV11-3 and TRBJ1-1; a weak D match, TRBD1 (5 bases). There are 13 residues in the CDR3. V gave up 5 bases and J gave up 11 bases, with 18 bases separating them. Per the germline V gene, CDR1 is SGHNT and CDR2 is YENEEA. The CDR3 coding sequence is TGTGCCAGCAGCCTGCAGGGATATCAAGGTGCTTTCTTT. This sequence encodes CASSLQGYQGAFF.

The rearrangement uses TRBV12-2 and TRBJ2-7; the D call of TRBD1 is as the table states it, not checked on the DNA. TRBV12-2 is given as a pseudogene. This CDR3 is built from 17 residues. The CDR3 DNA is TGTGCAAGTCGCTTAGCGCAGGTGGCCACTCCGCCCTACGAGCAGTACGTC. Translated: CASRLAQVATPPYEQYV.

On this clone: Being one base from a much bigger clone, this may be a read error. This chain uses TRBV3-1 (or the pseudogene TRBV3-2) with TRBJ1-4; perhaps TRBD1 as D (6 bases). The length of the CDR3 is 17 residues. Germline V gives CDR1 LGHDT, CDR2 YNNKEL (reference sequence). CDR3 protein: CVSSHNREGATNEKLFF. The CDR3 DNA reads TGTGTCAGCAGCCACAACAGGGAGGGGGCAACTAATGAAAAACTGTTTTTT.

The J gene is TRBJ1-2, the V gene TRBV4-1; 7 bases fit TRBD1. Germline assignment: CDR1 MGHRA and CDR2 YSYEKL. The CDR3 is 15 residues long. The V and J ends lost 2 bases and 1 base, in that order; junction bases with no gene match: 4. The chain's CDR3 is CASSQSYRGNYGYTF. DNA for the CDR3: TGCGCCAGCAGCCAATCATACAGGGGTAACTATGGCTACACCTTC.

This chain uses TRBV5-6 with TRBJ1-2, with 9 bases aligning to TRBD1. The J segment lost 8 bases and the V segment lost 4 bases, leaving 12 bases of the junction unmatched. The CDR3 has 15 amino acids. CDR1 and CDR2 (germline): SGHDT, YYEEEE. In DNA form, the CDR3 reads TGTGCCAGCAGCAGGGCGGGACAGGGCCAAGGCGGCTACACCTTC. Protein sequence: CASSRAGQGQGGYTF.

The chain is built from TRBV4-3 and TRBJ1-3; 7 bases match TRBD1. Germline assignment: CDR1 LGHNA and CDR2 YSLEER. The CDR3 spans 16 residues. V shed 4 bases and J 2 bases; nucleotides not matched to a gene: 8. The CDR3 spells CASSRETGKAGNTIYF. The CDR3 bases are TGCGCCAGCAGCCGAGAGACAGGGAAAGCTGGAAACACCATATATTTT.

The gene calls are TRBV28 and TRBJ1-4; 10 bases map to TRBD1. In germline, CDR1 is MDHEN, CDR2 SYDVKM. CDR3 length: 18 residues. Trimming took 7 bases from V and 0 from J; bases not matched to a gene: 11. The CDR3 protein is CASKTGGAGWATNEKLFF. The CDR3 nucleotides read TGTGCCAGCAAGACAGGGGGCGCTGGGTGGGCAACTAATGAAAAACTGTTTTTT.

The chain combines TRBV9 with TRBJ2-7; D not resolved. The CDR3 is 15 residues long. V shed 1 base and J shed 4 bases, with 15 bases lying between them. From germline, CDR1 is SGDLS and CDR2 YYNGEE. The CDR3 region has the DNA TGTGCCAGCAGCGTATTAGCAAGCGTTATGTACGAGCAGTACTTC. Amino acid sequence: CASSVLASVMYEQYF.

V is TRBV30 and J is TRBJ1-1; no definite D call. The V gene lost 0 bases and the J gene lost 6 bases, with 11 bases spanning the gap. The CDR3 length is 13 residues. Germline CDR1 reads GTSNPN; CDR2 reads SVGIG (reference sequence). This CDR3 is CAWSVAGTAEAFF. CDR3 DNA sequence: TGTGCCTGGAGTGTAGCAGGAACGGCTGAAGCTTTCTTT. Looking up the rest from reference TRBV30 and TRBJ1-1 gives the full variable domain: SQTIHQWPATLVQPVGSPLSLECTVEGTSNPNLYWYRQAAGRGLQLLFYSVGIGQISSEVPQNLSASRPQDRQFILSSKKLLLSDSGFYLCAWSVAGTAEAFFGQGTRLTVV.

The rearrangement links TRBV4-2 to TRBJ1-6; 7 bases are shared with TRBD1. The V and J ends lost 4 bases and 0 bases, in that order; junction bases with no gene match: 15. Germline V gene lookup returns CDR1 LGHNA and CDR2 YNFKEQ. This CDR3 is built from 20 residues. In nucleotides, the CDR3 is TGTGCCAGCAGCCTCCTCGGACAGGAGGGTTGGAGCTCCTATAATTCACCCCTCCACTTT. Translation: CASSLLGQEGWSSYNSPLHF.

The chain carries TRBV27 and TRBJ2-1, with 9 bases that match TRBD1. The CDR3 sequence is 13 residues long. CDR1 MNHEY and CDR2 SMNVEV come from the germline V gene (reference sequence). Trimming removed 6 bases from V and 5 bases from J; junction bases left unmatched: 2. The CDR3 DNA follows: TGTGCCAGCAGAAGACAGGGGGACAATGAGCAGTTCTTC. Translating it yields CASRRQGDNEQFF.